This is a list of T cell receptor beta chains from one sample in a study of shared clonotypes between healthy human individuals. Measured with immunoSEQ multiplex PCR; TCRdb has only the in-frame clones, and not every one. The table records 2.3 million or so clones, just over 90% of them present only once. The sequencing sample was made of naive CD4+ T cells from PBMCs. The receptors were sampled from a man younger than 35 in good health. Some clones in this sample may be carry-over from other donors' samples. The CDR3 runs from the conserved cysteine through the conserved F or W. D genes are given only for firm matches. Some rows mark clone size as missing; the rest say once, few, many or name a class of expanded clone.

clone_size: .; j_call: TRBJ2-6; cdr3_length: 18; d_call: TRBD1; v_call: TRBV7-3; cdr3_aa: CASSLKGQPRAGANVLTF; cdr3_nt: TGTGCCAGCAGCTTAAAGGGACAGCCACGGGCTGGGGCCAACGTCCTGACTTTC
clone_size: .; j_call: TRBJ2-6; cdr3_length: 16; d_call: .; v_call: TRBV27; cdr3_aa: CASSLLVGSGANVLTF; cdr3_nt: TGTGCCAGCAGTTTACTGGTCGGATCTGGGGCCAACGTCCTGACTTTC
clone_size: .; j_call: TRBJ2-1; cdr3_length: 17; d_call: TRBD2; v_call: TRBV29-1; cdr3_aa: CSTRPSPSSGRAGEQFF; cdr3_nt: TGCAGCACGCGACCGAGCCCTTCTAGCGGGAGGGCGGGTGAGCAGTTCTTC
clone_size: .; j_call: TRBJ2-1; cdr3_length: 15; d_call: TRBD2; v_call: TRBV6-5; cdr3_aa: CASRGLAGGPVEQFF; cdr3_nt: TGTGCCAGCAGGGGTCTAGCGGGAGGGCCCGTTGAGCAGTTCTTC
clone_size: .; j_call: TRBJ2-1; cdr3_length: 13; d_call: .; v_call: TRBV4-2; cdr3_aa: CASSQDGTAEQFF; cdr3_nt: TGTGCCAGCAGCCAAGACGGGACCGCCGAGCAGTTCTTC
clone_size: .; j_call: TRBJ1-1; cdr3_length: 14; d_call: .; v_call: TRBV11-2; cdr3_aa: CASSIGGASTEAFF; cdr3_nt: TGTGCCAGCAGCATCGGCGGGGCCAGCACTGAAGCTTTCTTT
clone_size: .; j_call: TRBJ2-7; cdr3_length: 11; d_call: .; v_call: TRBV20-1; cdr3_aa: CSARDENEQYF; cdr3_nt: TGCAGTGCTAGAGACGAGAACGAGCAGTACTTC
clone_size: .; j_call: TRBJ2-3; cdr3_length: 16; d_call: TRBD2; v_call: TRBV4-2; cdr3_aa: CASSQGSGRATDTQYF; cdr3_nt: TGTGCCAGCAGCCAAGGGAGCGGGAGGGCTACAGATACGCAGTATTTT
clone_size: .; j_call: TRBJ1-1; cdr3_length: 12; d_call: .; v_call: TRBV15; cdr3_aa: CATSLGYTEAFF; cdr3_nt: TGTGCCACCAGCCTTGGTTACACTGAAGCTTTCTTT
clone_size: .; j_call: TRBJ2-7; cdr3_length: 15; d_call: TRBD1; v_call: TRBV7-2; cdr3_aa: CASSLGQGWFYEQYF; cdr3_nt: TGTGCCAGCAGCTTAGGACAGGGCTGGTTCTACGAGCAGTACTTC
clone_size: .; j_call: TRBJ2-7; cdr3_length: 19; d_call: .; v_call: TRBV28; cdr3_aa: CASSPSPRGRASGPYEQYF; cdr3_nt: TGTGCCAGCAGTCCCAGCCCCAGGGGGCGGGCTAGCGGGCCCTACGAGCAGTACTTC
clone_size: .; j_call: TRBJ1-4; cdr3_length: 19; d_call: .; v_call: TRBV19; cdr3_aa: CASSRYSWRNLATNEKLFF; cdr3_nt: TGTGCCAGTAGTCGATATAGCTGGCGAAACCTTGCAACTAATGAAAAACTGTTTTTT
clone_size: .; j_call: TRBJ1-5; cdr3_length: 12; d_call: .; v_call: TRBV28; cdr3_aa: CASSANNQPQHF; cdr3_nt: TGTGCCAGCAGTGCTAATAATCAGCCCCAGCATTTT
clone_size: .; j_call: TRBJ1-4; cdr3_length: 13; d_call: .; v_call: TRBV2; cdr3_aa: CASRLGVSEKLFF; cdr3_nt: TGTGCCAGCAGGTTGGGAGTGTCTGAAAAACTGTTTTTT
clone_size: .; j_call: TRBJ1-5; cdr3_length: 15; d_call: .; v_call: TRBV7-8; cdr3_aa: CASSLGSQGNQPQHF; cdr3_nt: TGTGCCAGCAGCTTAGGTAGTCAGGGCAATCAGCCCCAGCATTTT
clone_size: .; j_call: TRBJ1-5; cdr3_length: 15; d_call: .; v_call: TRBV28; cdr3_aa: CASSYGRRGLTPQHF; cdr3_nt: TGTGCCAGCAGTTATGGGAGACGGGGGTTGACGCCCCAGCATTTT
clone_size: .; j_call: TRBJ2-1; cdr3_length: 12; d_call: TRBD1; v_call: TRBV6-6; cdr3_aa: CASGRGQNEQFF; cdr3_nt: TGTGCCAGCGGCAGGGGGCAGAATGAGCAGTTCTTC
clone_size: .; j_call: TRBJ1-2; cdr3_length: 14; d_call: .; v_call: TRBV28; cdr3_aa: CASSSSDRLIGYTF; cdr3_nt: .
clone_size: .; j_call: TRBJ2-3; cdr3_length: 14; d_call: .; v_call: TRBV6-1; cdr3_aa: CASSGRQGTDTQYF; cdr3_nt: TGTGCCAGCAGTGGCCGACAGGGCACAGATACGCAGTATTTT
clone_size: once; j_call: TRBJ1-1; cdr3_length: 15; d_call: .; v_call: TRBV19; cdr3_aa: CASSTSHYENTEAFF; cdr3_nt: TGTGCCAGTAGTACCTCTCACTATGAGAACACTGAAGCTTTCTTT
clone_size: .; j_call: TRBJ2-3; cdr3_length: 14; d_call: .; v_call: TRBV5-1; cdr3_aa: CASSLGQGGDTQYF; cdr3_nt: TGCGCCAGCAGCTTGGGTCAGGGGGGAGATACGCAGTATTTT
clone_size: .; j_call: TRBJ2-3; cdr3_length: 14; d_call: TRBD1; v_call: TRBV6-1; cdr3_aa: CAGRTGTATDTQYF; cdr3_nt: TGTGCCGGCCGAACCGGGACAGCCACAGATACGCAGTATTTT
clone_size: .; j_call: TRBJ1-5; cdr3_length: 14; d_call: .; v_call: TRBV18; cdr3_aa: CASSPVQANQPQHF; cdr3_nt: TGTGCCAGCTCACCAGTTCAGGCCAATCAGCCCCAGCATTTT
clone_size: .; j_call: TRBJ2-1; cdr3_length: 17; d_call: .; v_call: TRBV27; cdr3_aa: CASSLVLGGLPINEQFF; cdr3_nt: TGTGCCAGCAGTCTGGTTTTAGGGGGACTCCCAATTAATGAGCAGTTCTTC
clone_size: .; j_call: TRBJ2-6; cdr3_length: 13; d_call: .; v_call: TRBV30; cdr3_aa: CAWSSSGANVLTF; cdr3_nt: TGTGCCTGGAGTAGCTCTGGGGCCAACGTCCTGACTTTC
clone_size: few; j_call: TRBJ1-5; cdr3_length: 12; d_call: .; v_call: TRBV27; cdr3_aa: CASSNSNQPQHF; cdr3_nt: TGTGCCAGCAGTAATAGCAATCAGCCCCAGCATTTT
clone_size: .; j_call: TRBJ2-1; cdr3_length: 16; d_call: .; v_call: TRBV5-1; cdr3_aa: CASSLVGGSSYNEQFF; cdr3_nt: TGCGCCAGCAGCTTGGTTGGGGGGAGCTCCTACAATGAGCAGTTCTTC
clone_size: .; j_call: TRBJ2-7; cdr3_length: 12; d_call: TRBD1; v_call: TRBV6-5; cdr3_aa: CASSRDRFEQYF; cdr3_nt: TGTGCCAGCAGTCGGGACAGATTCGAGCAGTACTTC
clone_size: .; j_call: TRBJ2-3; cdr3_length: 12; d_call: .; v_call: TRBV6-6; cdr3_aa: CASSGPTDTQYF; cdr3_nt: TGTGCCAGCAGTGGTCCCACAGATACGCAGTATTTT
clone_size: .; j_call: TRBJ1-2; cdr3_length: 14; d_call: TRBD1; v_call: TRBV19; cdr3_aa: CASSIRTGDYGYTF; cdr3_nt: TGTGCCAGTAGTATCCGGACAGGGGACTATGGCTACACCTTC
clone_size: .; j_call: TRBJ2-1; cdr3_length: 17; d_call: TRBD2; v_call: TRBV29-1; cdr3_aa: CSVELLAGAWTYNEQFF; cdr3_nt: TGCAGCGTTGAACTGCTAGCGGGAGCTTGGACCTACAATGAGCAGTTCTTC
clone_size: .; j_call: TRBJ1-3; cdr3_length: 18; d_call: TRBD1; v_call: TRBV5-1; cdr3_aa: CASSLFLRGTDSGNTIYF; cdr3_nt: TGCGCCAGCAGCTTGTTTCTTAGAGGGACAGACTCTGGAAACACCATATATTTT
clone_size: once; j_call: TRBJ2-5; cdr3_length: 11; d_call: .; v_call: TRBV7-9; cdr3_aa: CASSPLETQYF; cdr3_nt: TGTGCCAGCAGCCCATTGGAGACCCAGTACTTC
clone_size: .; j_call: TRBJ2-5; cdr3_length: 16; d_call: .; v_call: TRBV2; cdr3_aa: CASIRRSISMQETQYF; cdr3_nt: TGTGCCAGCATACGCCGCTCGATCAGTATGCAAGAGACCCAGTACTTC
clone_size: .; j_call: TRBJ2-5; cdr3_length: 17; d_call: .; v_call: TRBV2; cdr3_aa: CASSEWRSGDGGETQYF; cdr3_nt: TGTGCCAGCAGTGAATGGCGGTCGGGAGATGGAGGAGAGACCCAGTACTTC
clone_size: .; j_call: TRBJ2-3; cdr3_length: 17; d_call: TRBD2; v_call: TRBV11-2; cdr3_aa: CASSYLLPGTITDTQYF; cdr3_nt: TGTGCCAGCAGCTATTTGCTCCCCGGGACTATCACAGATACGCAGTATTTT
clone_size: .; j_call: TRBJ2-4; cdr3_length: 14; d_call: .; v_call: TRBV25-1; cdr3_aa: CASSERGFTNIQYF; cdr3_nt: TGTGCCAGCAGTGAAAGGGGGTTTACCAACATTCAGTACTTC
clone_size: .; j_call: TRBJ1-5; cdr3_length: 16; d_call: .; v_call: TRBV7-2; cdr3_aa: CASSPVYGLSNQPQHF; cdr3_nt: TGTGCCAGCAGCCCCGTTTACGGACTTAGCAATCAGCCCCAGCATTTT
clone_size: .; j_call: TRBJ1-1; cdr3_length: 12; d_call: .; v_call: TRBV5-4; cdr3_aa: CASSPRQSEAFF; cdr3_nt: TGTGCCAGCAGCCCACGACAGAGTGAAGCTTTCTTT
clone_size: .; j_call: TRBJ2-7; cdr3_length: 15; d_call: .; v_call: TRBV4-2; cdr3_aa: CASSLTSERTYEQYF; cdr3_nt: TGTGCCAGCAGCCTTACGAGCGAGCGGACCTACGAGCAGTACTTC
clone_size: .; j_call: TRBJ2-3; cdr3_length: 16; d_call: TRBD1; v_call: TRBV30; cdr3_aa: CAWSVGQALSTDTQYF; cdr3_nt: TGTGCCTGGAGTGTAGGACAGGCCCTTAGCACAGATACGCAGTATTTT
clone_size: .; j_call: TRBJ2-5; cdr3_length: 14; d_call: TRBD1; v_call: TRBV7-2; cdr3_aa: CASSRQTGAETQYF; cdr3_nt: TGTGCCAGCAGCCGCCAGACAGGGGCGGAGACCCAGTACTTC
clone_size: .; j_call: TRBJ2-7; cdr3_length: 17; d_call: .; v_call: TRBV11-2; cdr3_aa: CASSSRGVGRASYEQYF; cdr3_nt: TGTGCCAGCAGCTCTAGAGGGGTAGGGCGGGCCTCCTACGAGCAGTACTTC
clone_size: .; j_call: TRBJ1-1; cdr3_length: 13; d_call: .; v_call: TRBV10-2; cdr3_aa: CASSGQPNTEAFF; cdr3_nt: TGCGCCAGCTCCGGACAGCCGAACACTGAAGCTTTCTTT
clone_size: .; j_call: TRBJ1-1; cdr3_length: 14; d_call: .; v_call: TRBV11-2; cdr3_aa: CASSLLLSNTEAFF; cdr3_nt: TGTGCCAGCAGCTTACTCTTGAGTAACACTGAAGCTTTCTTT
clone_size: .; j_call: TRBJ2-1; cdr3_length: 15; d_call: TRBD2; v_call: TRBV4-2; cdr3_aa: CASSQERLAGNEQFF; cdr3_nt: TGTGCCAGCAGCCAAGAGCGACTAGCGGGCAATGAGCAGTTCTTC
clone_size: .; j_call: TRBJ1-4; cdr3_length: 16; d_call: .; v_call: TRBV5-1; cdr3_aa: CASSLGRPTTNEKLFF; cdr3_nt: TGCGCCAGCAGCTTGGGAAGACCAACAACTAATGAAAAACTGTTTTTT
clone_size: once; j_call: TRBJ1-2; cdr3_length: 15; d_call: .; v_call: TRBV29-1; cdr3_aa: CSVDRGKRANYGYTF; cdr3_nt: TGCAGCGTTGATAGGGGCAAACGCGCTAACTATGGCTACACCTTC
clone_size: .; j_call: TRBJ2-7; cdr3_length: 11; d_call: .; v_call: TRBV6-5; cdr3_aa: CASSLGYEQYF; cdr3_nt: TGTGCCAGCAGTTTGGGTTACGAGCAGTACTTC
clone_size: .; j_call: TRBJ2-5; cdr3_length: 16; d_call: TRBD2; v_call: TRBV4-3; cdr3_aa: CASSQGAVAGEETQYF; cdr3_nt: TGCGCCAGCAGCCAGGGAGCGGTAGCGGGAGAGGAGACCCAGTACTTC
clone_size: .; j_call: TRBJ2-7; cdr3_length: 15; d_call: TRBD2; v_call: TRBV5-1; cdr3_aa: CASRGTSGSHYEQYF; cdr3_nt: TGCGCCAGCAGGGGGACTAGCGGGAGCCACTACGAGCAGTACTTC
clone_size: .; j_call: TRBJ2-7; cdr3_length: 17; d_call: TRBD2; v_call: TRBV19; cdr3_aa: CASSPSRRGGSFNEQYF; cdr3_nt: TGTGCCAGTAGTCCAAGCCGGAGGGGCGGGAGCTTTAACGAGCAGTACTTC
clone_size: few; j_call: TRBJ1-1; cdr3_length: 13; d_call: .; v_call: TRBV30; cdr3_aa: CAWILAVSAEAFF; cdr3_nt: TGTGCCTGGATTTTGGCAGTCAGTGCTGAAGCTTTCTTT